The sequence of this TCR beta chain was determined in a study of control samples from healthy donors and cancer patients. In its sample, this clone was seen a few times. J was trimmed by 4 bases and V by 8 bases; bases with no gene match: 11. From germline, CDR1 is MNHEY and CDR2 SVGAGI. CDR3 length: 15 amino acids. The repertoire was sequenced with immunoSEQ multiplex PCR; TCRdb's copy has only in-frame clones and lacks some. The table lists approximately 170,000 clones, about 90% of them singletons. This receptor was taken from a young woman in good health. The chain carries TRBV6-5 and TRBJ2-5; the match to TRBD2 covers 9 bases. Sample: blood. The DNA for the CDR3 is TGTGCCAGCGAACCGGCGGGGGGGCCGGGAGAGACCCAGTACTTC. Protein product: CASEPAGGPGETQYF.